This TCR beta chain was recorded in a study of CD8 T cells in Susac syndrome. When the RNA was reverse transcribed, random hexamers were used with an input of about 0.5 to 1 ug. TCRdb used MiXCR to reprocess the immunoSEQ multiplex PCR reads, holding one entry per CDR3 protein. The table includes about 160,000 distinct CDR3 sequences, approximately 94% detected once. The V gene lost 5 bases and the J gene lost 0 bases, with 6 bases spanning the gap. Germline values: CDR1 MDHEN, CDR2 SYDVKM. This CDR3 has 13 residues. The sequencing input was CD4+ T cells from PBMCs. This receptor was obtained from a human donor with multiple sclerosis. The chain recombines TRBV28 with TRBJ2-3, with D unclear. The CDR3 nucleotides read TGTGCCAGCAGTACGGGCAGCACAGATACGCAGTATTTT. This translates into CASSTGSTDTQYF.